This TCR beta chain was sequenced in a study of Ad26.COV2.S vaccination and SARS-CoV-2 variants (dated by TCRdb to about 2021). About the full investigation: Donors in the vaccine arm were drawn from COV1001, a multicentre, randomized, double-blind, placebo-controlled phase I-IIa trial testing Ad26.COV2.S in healthy adults. Ad26.COV2.S was administered intramuscularly at 5 x 10^10 or 1 x 10^11 viral particles, either as a single shot or as two shots given 56 days apart. TCRbeta repertoire sequencing was used to assess the specificity and breadth of SARS-CoV-2-reactive T cell receptors after Ad26.COV2.S vaccination. A total of some 30 samples were included in the TCR-sequenced set, comprising roughly 20 Ad26.COV2.S vaccine recipients, 5 placebo recipients and 8 SARS-CoV-2 convalescent individuals. Participants in the trial were split at random into five groups of five each, receiving low-dose or high-dose Ad26.COV2.S once or twice, or else placebo on both occasions. Investigators did not know the trial group allocation while performing experiments and assessing outcomes.

As concerns this clone: Which antigen it targets is not known. Base quality data are lacking; no much larger clone is found one base away.

TCRbeta CDR3 regions were sequenced with the immunoSEQ Assay. After extraction, genomic DNA underwent amplification by bias-controlled multiplex PCR, followed by high-throughput sequencing. The authors' analysis ran thus. To quantify the absolute abundance of every unique TCRbeta CDR3 region, sequences were collapsed and filtered. T cell fraction was estimated by normalization of TCRbeta template counts to usable DNA, with usable DNA being measured through amplification of reference genes present in all nucleated cells. Repertoire TCRs were annotated as SARS-CoV-2-specific by exact matching of V gene, CDR3 amino acid sequence and J gene to a known reactive TCR set. The reference SARS-CoV-2 TCR set was derived from MIRA and filtered for enrichment in COVID-19-positive ImmuneCODE repertoires, a step that removed public or cross-reactive TCRs. Drawing on the MIRA antigens, annotated TCRs were analysed further at the level of specific ORF or position within ORF. Breadth was defined as the number of annotated unique rearrangements divided by the total number of unique productive rearrangements, and depth was defined as the summed frequency of the annotated unique rearrangements. TCR breadth was compared between groups using two-sided Wilcoxon rank-sum tests. What TCRdb holds here is the immuneACCESS table cut down to in-frame rearrangements. Part of the clones is not present; checked against another copy, under half of the missing clones reflect an unresolved V gene, and the others are unexplained. D and trimming come from the DNA, and the V and J calls and clone size come from that table. In this sample the table shows about 350,000 clones, about 85% of which occur a single time. The ten largest make up roughly 3.3% of the sample.

CDR1 and CDR2 are read off the germline V gene as SQVTM and ANQGSEA. The CDR3 numbers 8 residues from cysteine through phenylalanine. Left in the record is the CDR3 DNA by itself, 24 bases read in frame from the first base. V is clipped by 5 bases and J by 14 bases, and the sequence between their germline boundaries is 9 bases long. Per the publication, the treatment or condition label means: 19 received Ad26.COV2.S at low or high dose, single or two shots; about 5 received placebo; per-sample allocation not given. Repertoires of vaccine and placebo recipients were sequenced from samples taken on day 63 after the first injection. Between 29 July and 7 August 2020, Cohort 1b enrolled approximately 26 adults aged 18-55 years at one site in Boston, USA. Ad26.COV2.S was a replication-incompetent adenovirus type 26 vector expressing a prefusion-stabilized SARS-CoV-2 spike protein from the original Wuhan strain.

The research as a whole found: Comparing responses between vaccine doses or regimens was not something the study was powered to do. The authors noted that the TCR breadth and depth analyses may have underestimated total T cell responses. Comparable non-spike TCR breadth was observed between vaccine and placebo recipients, consistent with only spike being contained in the vaccine. Ad26.COV2.S recipients had higher spike-specific TCR breadth than placebo recipients (P = 0.0014). Substantial breadth of spike-specific CD8+ and CD4+ T cell responses was reported after vaccination.

The receptor comes from a person between 18 and 60 years old who received the Ad26.COV2.S COVID-19 vaccine or a placebo. The chain joins TRBV29-1 to TRBJ1-2, and the D gene may be TRBD1, 5 bases matching. Sequenced material: peripheral blood, taken in a trial of Ad26.COV2.S vaccine versus placebo. The CDR3 loop reads CSVPGTTF. In nucleotide form, the sequence is TGCAGCGTTCCCGGGACGACCTTC.